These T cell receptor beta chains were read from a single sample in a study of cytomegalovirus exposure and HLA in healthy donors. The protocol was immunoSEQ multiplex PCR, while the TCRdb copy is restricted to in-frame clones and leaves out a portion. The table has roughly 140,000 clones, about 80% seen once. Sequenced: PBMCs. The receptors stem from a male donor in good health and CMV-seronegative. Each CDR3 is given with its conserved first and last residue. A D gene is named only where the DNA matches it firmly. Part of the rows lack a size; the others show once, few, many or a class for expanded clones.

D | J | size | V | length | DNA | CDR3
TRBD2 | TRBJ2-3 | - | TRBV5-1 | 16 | TGCGCCAGCAGCTTGGGGGGTAGCGGGGCAACAGATACGCAGTATTTT | CASSLGGSGATDTQYF
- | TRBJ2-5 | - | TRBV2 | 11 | TGTGCCAGCAGTTTACAAGAGACCCAGTACTTC | CASSLQETQYF
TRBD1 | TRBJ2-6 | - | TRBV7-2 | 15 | TGTGCCAGCAGCGACAGGGTCCTCGGGGCCAACGTCCTGACTTTC | CASSDRVLGANVLTF
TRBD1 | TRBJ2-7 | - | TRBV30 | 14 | TGTGCCTGGAGTAGGGCAGGGGGTCGGTACGAGCAGTACTTC | CAWSRAGGRYEQYF
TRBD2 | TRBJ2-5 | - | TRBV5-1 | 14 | TGCGCCAGCAGTGGTAGCGGGGGTGAGGGAACCCAGTACTTC | CASSGSGGEGTQYF
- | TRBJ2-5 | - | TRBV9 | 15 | TGTGCCAGCAGCGCCGGACAGCTTCACCAAGAGACCCAGTACTTC | CASSAGQLHQETQYF
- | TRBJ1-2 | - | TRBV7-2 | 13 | TGTGCCAGCAGACGTGCAGGGAACTATGGCTACACCTTC | CASRRAGNYGYTF
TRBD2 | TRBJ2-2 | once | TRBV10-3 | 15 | TGTGCCATCAGTGAGTCCCGAGCGGGAGCCGGGGAGCTGTTTTTT | CAISESRAGAGELFF
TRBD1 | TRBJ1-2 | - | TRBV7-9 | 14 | TGTGCCAGCAGGGGACAGGGAAGATTCTATGGCTACACCTTC | CASRGQGRFYGYTF
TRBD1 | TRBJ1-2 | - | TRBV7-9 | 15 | TGTGCCAGCAGCTTAGCGTCACAGGGGGCTGTTGGCTACACCTTC | CASSLASQGAVGYTF
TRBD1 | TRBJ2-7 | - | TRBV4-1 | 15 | TGCGCCGGCAGCCAAGGACAGGCCAGCTCCTACGAGCAGTACTTC | CAGSQGQASSYEQYF
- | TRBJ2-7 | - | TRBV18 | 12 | TGTGCCAGCTCATCAAACAGGTACGAGCAGTACTTC | CASSSNRYEQYF
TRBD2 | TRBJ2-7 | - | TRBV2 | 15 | TGTGCCAGCAGTTATAGCGGGGGTCAACCTTACGAGCAGTACTTC | CASSYSGGQPYEQYF
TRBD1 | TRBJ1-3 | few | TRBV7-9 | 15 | TGTGCCAGCAGCGGACAGGCAACCTCTGGAAACACCATATATTTT | CASSGQATSGNTIYF
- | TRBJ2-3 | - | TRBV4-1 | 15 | TGCGCCAGCAGCCAATTTCCAGGGTTCACAGATACGCAGTATTTT | CASSQFPGFTDTQYF
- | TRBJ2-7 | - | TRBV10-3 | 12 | TGTGCCATCAGTGAATCAGGCCCTGAGCAGTACTTC | CAISESGPEQYF
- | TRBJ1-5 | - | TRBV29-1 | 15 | TGCAGCGTTGCGAAGGACGGAGGGAGCAATCAGCCCCAGCATTTT | CSVAKDGGSNQPQHF
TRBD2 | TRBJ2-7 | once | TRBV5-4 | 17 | TGTGCCAGCAGCCGTGGCCCCGGGACTAGTATCGTCTACGAGCAGTACTTC | CASSRGPGTSIVYEQYF
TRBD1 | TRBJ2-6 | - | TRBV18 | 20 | TGTGCCAGCTCAAGGTCCTCCACCGGGACAGGAAACTCTGGGGCCAACGTCCTGACTTTC | CASSRSSTGTGNSGANVLTF
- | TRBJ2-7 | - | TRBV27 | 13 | TGTGCCAGCAGTTTATCGCCAGTATCCGAGCAGTACTTC | CASSLSPVSEQYF
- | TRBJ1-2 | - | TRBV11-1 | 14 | TGTGCCAGCAGCTTAGGGTCCACGGAGGAGGGCTACACCTTC | CASSLGSTEEGYTF
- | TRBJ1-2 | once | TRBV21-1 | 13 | TGTGCCAGCAGGGGGACAGGGAGTTATGGCTACACCTTC | CASRGTGSYGYTF
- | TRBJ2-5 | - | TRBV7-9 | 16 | TGTTCCAGCAGTAAGATACCGGGACAAGGGGAAGAGACCCAGTACTTC | CSSSKIPGQGEETQYF
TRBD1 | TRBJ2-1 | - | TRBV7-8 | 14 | TGTGCCAGCAGCTTAGAAACAGGGGTTAGTGAGCAGTTCTTC | CASSLETGVSEQFF
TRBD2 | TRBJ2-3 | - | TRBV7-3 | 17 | TGTGCCAGCAGCTTAATGGTAGCGGGGGCTGGCACAGATACGCAGTATTTT | CASSLMVAGAGTDTQYF
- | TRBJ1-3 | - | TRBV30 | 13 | TGTGCCTGGAGTTCATTCTCTGGAAACACCATATATTTT | CAWSSFSGNTIYF
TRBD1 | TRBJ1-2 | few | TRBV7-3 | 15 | TGTGCCAGCAGCTCCTCCGGGACAGGGCGATCAGGCTACACCTTC | CASSSSGTGRSGYTF
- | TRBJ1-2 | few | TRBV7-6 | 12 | TGTGCCAGCAGCGAAGGGGGCTATGGCTACACCTTC | CASSEGGYGYTF
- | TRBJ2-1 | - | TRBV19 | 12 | TGTGCCAGTAGCGGGACTTCCAATGAGCAGTTCTTC | CASSGTSNEQFF
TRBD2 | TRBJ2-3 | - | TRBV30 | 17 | TGTGCCTGGAGTGTAGTTACTAGCGGGGGGGGCACAGATACGCAGTATTTT | CAWSVVTSGGGTDTQYF
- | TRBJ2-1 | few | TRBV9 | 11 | TGTGCCAGCAGCGACTTGAATGAGCAGTTCTTC | CASSDLNEQFF
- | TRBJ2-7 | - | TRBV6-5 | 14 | TGTGCCAGCAGTTACAGCCCCCGCCGCTACGAGCAGTACTTC | CASSYSPRRYEQYF
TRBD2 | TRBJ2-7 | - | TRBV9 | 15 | TGTGCCAGCAGCGTAGAGGTGGGAGGGGTGAACGAGCAGTACTTC | CASSVEVGGVNEQYF
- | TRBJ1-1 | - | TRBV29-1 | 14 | TGCAGCGTTGCGAATGGGCGTCTGAACACTGAAGCTTTCTTT | CSVANGRLNTEAFF
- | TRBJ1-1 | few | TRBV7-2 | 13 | TGTGCCAGCAGCTTATCCAGAAACACTGAAGCTTTCTTT | CASSLSRNTEAFF
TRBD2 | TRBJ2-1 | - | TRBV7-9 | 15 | TGTTCCAGCAGCCCAGGTGCTAGCGGGCACAATGAGCAGTTCTTC | CSSSPGASGHNEQFF
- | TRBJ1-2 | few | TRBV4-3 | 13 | TGCGCCAGCAGCCAAGATAGACTCTATGGCTACACCTTC | CASSQDRLYGYTF
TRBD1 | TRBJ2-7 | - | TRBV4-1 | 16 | TGCGCCAGCAGCCAAGATCTATCCAGGGGGCAGTACGAGCAGTACTTC | CASSQDLSRGQYEQYF
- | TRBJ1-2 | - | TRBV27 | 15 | TGTGCCAGCAGTGACCCCCGGGGGGGGAACTATGGCTACACCTTC | CASSDPRGGNYGYTF
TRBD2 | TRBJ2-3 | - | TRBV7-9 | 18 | TGTTCCAGCAGCCCTGCCGGTGGGCTAGCGGGGGGCACAGATACGCAGTATTTT | CSSSPAGGLAGGTDTQYF
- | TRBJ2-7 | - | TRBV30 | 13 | TGTGCCTGGAGTGTCCAGGCCTCCTACGAGCAGTACTTC | CAWSVQASYEQYF
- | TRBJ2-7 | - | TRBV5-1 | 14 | TGCGCCAGCAGCTATTGGACAGCTCTCTACGAGCAGTACTTC | CASSYWTALYEQYF
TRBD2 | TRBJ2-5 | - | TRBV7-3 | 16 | TGTGCCAGCAGCTCGGGACTAGCGGGGGGGAAAGAGACCCAGTACTTC | CASSSGLAGGKETQYF
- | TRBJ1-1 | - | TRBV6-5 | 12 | TGTGCCACCCTGACGTGGGAGTCGGAAGCTTTCTTT | CATLTWESEAFF
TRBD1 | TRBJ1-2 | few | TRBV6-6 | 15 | TGTGCCAGCAGGTCCCGGGACAGGGGGATTGATGGCTACACCTTC | CASRSRDRGIDGYTF
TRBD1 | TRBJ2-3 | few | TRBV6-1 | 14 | TGTGCCAGCAGTGATAGACAGGGGAGGGATACGCAGTATTTT | CASSDRQGRDTQYF
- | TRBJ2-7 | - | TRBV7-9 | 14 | TGTGCCAGCAGCTTATCGGGGTCATCCTACGAGCAGTACTTC | CASSLSGSSYEQYF
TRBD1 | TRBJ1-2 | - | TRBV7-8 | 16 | TGTGCCAGCAGCTTAGGGGGACAGTACCGGCACTATGGCTACACCTTC | CASSLGGQYRHYGYTF
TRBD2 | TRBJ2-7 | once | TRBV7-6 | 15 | TGTGCCAGCAGCGTCGGGACTAGCGTTTACAACGAGCAGTACTTC | CASSVGTSVYNEQYF
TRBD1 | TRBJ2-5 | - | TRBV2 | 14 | TGTGCCAGCAGTCTGGACAGGGGGAGTGAGACCCAGTACTTC | CASSLDRGSETQYF
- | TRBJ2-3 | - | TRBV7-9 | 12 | TGTTCCAGCAGCTTGATAGCAGTTACGCAGTATTTT | CSSSLIAVTQYF
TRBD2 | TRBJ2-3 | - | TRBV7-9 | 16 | TGTGCCAGCAGCCCTTTGTGGAGCGGGGGCCGGGATACGCAGTATTTT | CASSPLWSGGRDTQYF
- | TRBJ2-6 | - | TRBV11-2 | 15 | TGTGCCAGCAGCTTAGACCCAGGGGGGGCCAACGTCCTGACTTTC | CASSLDPGGANVLTF
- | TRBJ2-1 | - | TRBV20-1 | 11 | TGCAGTGCTAGACAGTTCAATGAGCAGTTCTTC | CSARQFNEQFF
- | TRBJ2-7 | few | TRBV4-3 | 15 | TGCGCCAGCAGCCCCGAAACAGGGAACTACTACGAGCAGTACTTC | CASSPETGNYYEQYF
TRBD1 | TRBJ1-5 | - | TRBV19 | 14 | TGTGCCAGTAGTCCCGGGACAGGGGTGCAGCCCCAGCATTTT | CASSPGTGVQPQHF
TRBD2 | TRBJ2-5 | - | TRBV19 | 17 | TGTGCCAGTAGTTCCATCCAAGCGGGGGGCTGGCGGGAGACCCAGTACTTC | CASSSIQAGGWRETQYF
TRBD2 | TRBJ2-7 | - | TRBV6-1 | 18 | TGTGCCAGCAGTGAAGCATCGGGACTAGCAGTTAGCTCCTACGAGCAGTACTTC | CASSEASGLAVSSYEQYF
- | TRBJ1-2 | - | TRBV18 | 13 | TGTGCCAGCTCACCACGGACAATCTATGGCTACACCTTC | CASSPRTIYGYTF
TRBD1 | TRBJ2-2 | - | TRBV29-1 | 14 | TGCAGCGTTGATACAGGGGACCACACCGGGGAGCTGTTTTTT | CSVDTGDHTGELFF